The 10 T cell receptor beta chains listed next were all sequenced from one sample in a study of blood T cell repertoires in COVID-19. Here immunoSEQ multiplex PCR was the method, and the copy in TCRdb shows in-frame clones only, minus some. The sample has 120,000 or so clones, almost 80% seen once. Material: peripheral blood. Source of these receptors: a human donor in a cohort sampled during active COVID-19.

V usage is TRBV7-8 and J usage is TRBJ2-2; D unclear. The CDR3 contains 18 residues. Germline V gene data show CDR1 as SGHVS and CDR2 as FQNEAQ. The V end was cut by 0 bases, the J end by 1 base, with 15 bases between. This chain's CDR3 is CASSLARFRNKNTGELFF. The CDR3 DNA reads as TGTGCCAGCAGCTTAGCGCGGTTTCGTAATAAGAACACCGGGGAGCTGTTTTTT.

This chain links TRBV10-3 with TRBJ2-5; 8 nucleotides match TRBD1. This CDR3 comprises 15 residues. V was clipped by 3 bases and J by 5 bases; unmatched bases: 8. From germline, CDR1 is ENHRY and CDR2 SYGVKD. CDR3 protein: CAISDSGGRGETQYF. In DNA form, the CDR3 reads TGTGCCATCAGTGACTCAGGGGGCCGGGGGGAGACCCAGTACTTC.

The chain carries TRBV19 and TRBJ2-7; TRBD2 matches at 10 bases. Germline values: CDR1 LNHDA, CDR2 SQIVND (reference sequence). The CDR3 runs to 13 residues. J gave up 6 bases and V 2 bases, and 1 base lay outside the gene matches. The CDR3 protein is CASSITSGVEQYF. As DNA, the CDR3 is TGTGCCAGTAGTATAACTAGCGGGGTCGAGCAGTACTTC.

The CDR3 nucleotides are TGTGCCAGCAGCTTTAAAATACAAGAGACCCAGTACTTC. Its translation is CASSFKIQETQYF. V usage is TRBV7-2 and J usage is TRBJ2-5; D not certain. The germline CDR1 and CDR2 sequences are SGHTA and FQGNSA. V was cut by 3 bases and J by 2 bases, with 7 bases left in between. The length of the CDR3 is 13 residues.

The V call is TRBV11-1, the J call TRBJ1-6; 8 positions agree with TRBD1. Germline-derived CDR1 and CDR2 are SGHAT and FQDESV (reference sequence). Unmatched junction bases numbered 8, after V lost 5 bases and J lost 8 bases. This CDR3 is built from 15 residues. The CDR3 spells CASSHATGDYSPLHF. CDR3 coding DNA: TGTGCCAGCAGCCACGCGACAGGGGATTATTCACCCCTCCACTTT.

The chain joins TRBV7-2 to TRBJ2-1; weak D call: TRBD2 (7 bases). Germline CDR1 and CDR2: SGHTA and FQGNSA. Trimming cost V 5 bases and J 4 bases, with 18 bases left between them. This CDR3 is 16 amino acids long. The CDR3 reads CASSRPGGGPYNEQFF. CDR3 nucleotides: TGTGCCAGCAGCCGCCCTGGGGGGGGGCCTTACAATGAGCAGTTCTTC. The variable domain in full, with the rest retrieved from reference TRBV7-2 and TRBJ2-1, is GAGVSQSPSNKVTEKGKDVELRCDPISGHTALYWYRQSLGQGLEFLIYFQGNSAPDKSGLPSDRFSAERTGGSVSTLTIQRTQQEDSAVYLCASSRPGGGPYNEQFFGPGTRLTVL.

This clone has more than one count but fewer than ten. The chain is built from TRBV10-1 and TRBJ2-2, with 11 bases fitting TRBD1. The length of the CDR3 is 18 residues. After removal of 0 bases from V and 3 bases from J, the junction contained 6 bases not matched to a gene. From germline, CDR1 is WNHNN and CDR2 SYGVQD (reference sequence). The CDR3 DNA sequence: TGCGCCAGCAGTGAGTCCATATGGGACAGGGGGGACACCGGGGAGCTGTTTTTT. Translating it yields CASSESIWDRGDTGELFF.

V usage is TRBV18 and J usage is TRBJ2-5, with D possibly being TRBD1 (5 bases). Per the germline V gene, CDR1 is KGHSH and CDR2 is LQKENI. The V end lost 5 bases, the J end lost 3 bases, and 19 bases lay between the germline ends. The CDR3 runs to 16 residues. For the CDR3, the DNA is TGTGCCAGCTCATCACTATTGACAGCCTACGAAGAGACCCAGTACTTC. Amino acids: CASSSLLTAYEETQYF.

The rearrangement joins TRBV7-9 to TRBJ2-3, with 10 bases fitting TRBD2. This CDR3 is 16 amino acids long. V lost 5 bases, J lost 1 base, and 6 bases stayed unmatched. Germline V gene data show CDR1 as SEHNR and CDR2 as FQNEAQ (reference sequence). CDR3 nucleotides: TGTGCCAGCAGCGCCGGACTAGCGGTGCGCACAGATACGCAGTATTTT. It yields the protein CASSAGLAVRTDTQYF.

This clone turned up a few times. This sequence joins TRBV3-1 (or the pseudogene TRBV3-2) and TRBJ1-4, with 11 bases aligning to TRBD1. Germline loops: CDR1 LGHDT, CDR2 YNNKEL (reference sequence). The V gene end was trimmed by 4 bases and the J gene end by 8 bases; junction bases not matched to a gene: 3. The CDR3 contains 14 residues. CDR3 nucleotide sequence: TGTGCCAGCAGCCTGGACAGGGGGCGCGAAAAACTGTTTTTT. The encoded protein is CASSLDRGREKLFF.